Detailed here is one T cell receptor (beta chain). Here immunoSEQ multiplex PCR was the method, and the copy in TCRdb shows in-frame clones only, minus some. Among about 80,000 clones listed, 90% to 95% were seen once. This CDR3 has 15 residues. CDR1 MDHEN and CDR2 SYDVKM come from the germline V gene. V was clipped by 10 bases and J by 3 bases; unmatched bases: 15. The sample is drawn from a study of OX40 agonist ivuxolimab in advanced cancers. Sequences were derived from CD4+ or CD8+ T cells sorted from blood, sampled in a trial of the OX40 agonist ivuxolimab. This clonotype was obtained from an adult with an advanced solid tumor such as melanoma, head and neck, liver or kidney cancer. The chain couples TRBV28 to TRBJ2-7; 7 nucleotides align to TRBD2. CDR3 bases: TGTGCCATTTTGGCGGGAGCCGCCGGCTACTACGAGCAGTACTTC. Translating gives CAILAGAAGYYEQYF.